The rows below give T cell receptor beta chains drawn from one sample of a study of response to subunit inactivated influenza vaccine. From the RT-PCR reads, TCRdb called clonotypes with MiXCR, one entry per CDR3 protein. The sample carries roughly 500,000 distinct CDR3 sequences, 16% recorded once. The material was CD4+ T cells sorted from PBMCs, obtained approximately 25 months after vaccination. Every receptor here comes from a man aged 50-75 years who received an inactivated influenza vaccine. The CDR3 runs from the conserved cysteine through the conserved F or W. A D gene is named only where the DNA matches it firmly. Size is stated for part of the rows, as once, few or many counts, or as a class when the clone is expanded.

J	size	D	length	V	DNA	CDR3
TRBJ2-3	few	NA	16	TRBV5-1	TGCGCCAGCAGCTTGTCAGCGGGTACTAGCACAGATACGCAGTATTTT	CASSLSAGTSTDTQYF
TRBJ2-5	few	NA	15	TRBV5-1	TGCGCCAGCAGCCTCAGGTCGGGGGTTCAAGAGACCCAGTACTTC	CASSLRSGVQETQYF
TRBJ2-1	NA	NA	17	TRBV24-1	TGTGCCACCAGCCGGGGAACTAGCTCACTTCGAGGCGATGAGCAGTTCTTC	CATSRGTSSLRGDEQFF
TRBJ1-5	many	TRBD1	19	TRBV20-1	TGCAGTGCTAGAGGTCCGGGACAGGGAAGGGGTAATAGCAATCAGCCCCAGCATTTT	CSARGPGQGRGNSNQPQHF
TRBJ2-3	few	TRBD2	16	TRBV4-3	TGCGCCAGCAGCCCTCTAGCGGGGGGCCGCACAGATACGCAGTATTTT	CASSPLAGGRTDTQYF
TRBJ2-6	NA	NA	15	TRBV2	TGTGCCAGCAATCCGAGGGGATCTGGGGCCAACGTCCTGACTTTC	CASNPRGSGANVLTF
TRBJ1-5	many	NA	17	TRBV15	TGTGCCACCAGCAGAGATAGGCCAGGGAGAACCAATCAGCCCCAGCATTTT	CATSRDRPGRTNQPQHF
TRBJ2-5	few	NA	15	TRBV11-2	TGTGCCAGCAGCTTACTCCGGTGGGCACAAGAGACCCAGTACTTC	CASSLLRWAQETQYF
TRBJ1-1	many	NA	11	TRBV30	TGTGCCTGGAGTGTATTAACTGAAGCTTTCTTT	CAWSVLTEAFF
TRBJ2-1	NA	TRBD1	14	TRBV7-3	TGTGCCAGCAGCACTCCCGGGACAGAAGGGGAGCAGTTCTTC	CASSTPGTEGEQFF
TRBJ1-6	NA	NA	14	TRBV7-6	TGTGCCAGCAGCTTAAAGGGGCTCAATTCACCCCTCCACTTT	CASSLKGLNSPLHF
TRBJ1-5	many	NA	14	TRBV12-3/TRBV12-4	TGTGCCAGCAGGGGCGGTTATAGCAATCAGCCCCAGCATTTT	CASRGGYSNQPQHF
TRBJ2-7	many	NA	18	TRBV5-1	TGCGCCAGCAGTCCCACCTTTCAGGCCTTTACACAGGAAGGCGAGCAGTACTTC	CASSPTFQAFTQEGEQYF
TRBJ1-2	NA	NA	15	TRBV15	TGTGCCACCAGCAGAGGATCCCGGGTCCCGGATGGCTACACCTTC	CATSRGSRVPDGYTF
TRBJ2-3	many	NA	11	TRBV12-3/TRBV12-4	TGTGCCAGCTCCCCGAGGGCTACGCAGTATTTT	CASSPRATQYF
TRBJ2-2	few	TRBD1	16	TRBV2	TGTGCCAGCACCCAGACGACAGGGGACGGGGCCGGGGAGCTGTTTTTT	CASTQTTGDGAGELFF
TRBJ2-1	NA	TRBD2	18	TRBV20-1	TGCAGTGCTAGGTTACTAGGGCTAGCGGGAGGGATCAACAATGAGCAGTTCTTC	CSARLLGLAGGINNEQFF
TRBJ2-5	few	TRBD2	14	TRBV12-3/TRBV12-4	TGTGCCAGCAGTCCCCCCGGGGGGAGGAAGACCCAGTACTTC	CASSPPGGRKTQYF
TRBJ1-3	NA	NA	13	TRBV18	TGTGCCAGCTCACTCCCCGAGGGAAACACCATATATTTT	CASSLPEGNTIYF
TRBJ2-3	few	NA	15	TRBV12-3/TRBV12-4	TGTGCCAGCAGTTTGGGGACGGGGTCGGTAACTACGCAGTATTTT	CASSLGTGSVTTQYF
TRBJ2-4	NA	NA	11	TRBV6-5	TGTGCCAGCAGTTGGGCAGGGGTATTGTACTTC	CASSWAGVLYF
TRBJ2-3	few	TRBD2	16	TRBV10-3	TGTGCCATCAGTGGCGGTAGCGGGGGAAGCACAGATACGCAGTATTTT	CAISGGSGGSTDTQYF
TRBJ1-6	NA	NA	14	TRBV12-3/TRBV12-4	TGTGCCAGCAGTTCTGGGATAGATAATTCACCCCTCCACTTT	CASSSGIDNSPLHF
TRBJ2-7	few	NA	14	TRBV7-8	TGTGCCAGCAGCCAGCATTTCTCCCCCTACGAGCAGTACTTC	CASSQHFSPYEQYF
TRBJ2-3	NA	NA	18	TRBV21-1	TGTGCCAGCAGCGTCCCTCCGGGCCCTCAGGGGGCATCAGATACGCAGTATTTT	CASSVPPGPQGASDTQYF
TRBJ2-5	few	TRBD2	16	TRBV5-1	TGCGCCAGCAGCCCGCTCTGGACTAGCGGGGGAGGGACCCAGTACTTC	CASSPLWTSGGGTQYF
TRBJ2-1	few	NA	16	TRBV28	TGTGCCAGTCGGGGCTACGCGGGATTAAATTACAATGAGCAGTTCTTC	CASRGYAGLNYNEQFF
TRBJ2-7	NA	TRBD2	14	TRBV29-1	TGCAGCGTTGAAAAAGGGACTAGCGGGACCGAGCAGTACTTC	CSVEKGTSGTEQYF
TRBJ2-3	NA	NA	14	TRBV9	TGTGCCAGCAGCGTAGCGGGAGCGGCAGATACGCAGTATTTT	CASSVAGAADTQYF
TRBJ1-2	few	NA	16	TRBV7-2	TGTGCCAGCAGCTTACGCCCCGACCCCGGGGGGTATGGCTACACCTTC	CASSLRPDPGGYGYTF
TRBJ2-7	NA	NA	14	TRBV4-2	TGTGCCAGCAGCCAACCGGGACAAGACTACGAGCAGTACTTC	CASSQPGQDYEQYF
TRBJ2-5	many	NA	14	TRBV5-1	TGCGCCAGCAGCCCGCTGGGAGGCCAAGAGACCCAGTACTTC	CASSPLGGQETQYF
TRBJ1-2	NA	TRBD1	15	TRBV12-3/TRBV12-4	TGTGCCAGCAGCCGGGGGGGGACAGGTTCCTATGGCTACACCTTC	CASSRGGTGSYGYTF
TRBJ2-2	few	NA	15	TRBV5-4	TGTGCCAGCAGTCCACCTCGGGGGAACACCGGGGAGCTGTTTTTT	CASSPPRGNTGELFF
TRBJ2-2	few	TRBD1	16	TRBV27	TGTGCCAGCAGGACCGGACAGGGCTGGAGGACCGGGGAGCTGTTTTTT	CASRTGQGWRTGELFF
TRBJ1-1	NA	NA	15	TRBV9	TGTGCCAGCAGCGCAAACACAGCTGCGAACACTGAAGCTTTCTTT	CASSANTAANTEAFF
TRBJ2-1	NA	TRBD1	16	TRBV4-1	TGCGCCAGCAGCCACTTCCGGGACAGGGGATTAAGTGAGCAGTTCTTC	CASSHFRDRGLSEQFF
TRBJ2-5	NA	NA	13	TRBV11-2	TGTGCCAGCAGCTCTGTGGGGCAAGAGACCCAGTACTTC	CASSSVGQETQYF
TRBJ1-2	few	TRBD1	15	TRBV12-3/TRBV12-4	TGTGCCAGCAGTTTAGCAGGGGGCAGGGTCTATGGCTACACCTTC	CASSLAGGRVYGYTF
TRBJ2-6	NA	TRBD2	19	TRBV2	TGTGCCAGCAGTGGTGGGGGACTAGACAAGTACTCTGGGGCCAACGTCCTGACTTTC	CASSGGGLDKYSGANVLTF